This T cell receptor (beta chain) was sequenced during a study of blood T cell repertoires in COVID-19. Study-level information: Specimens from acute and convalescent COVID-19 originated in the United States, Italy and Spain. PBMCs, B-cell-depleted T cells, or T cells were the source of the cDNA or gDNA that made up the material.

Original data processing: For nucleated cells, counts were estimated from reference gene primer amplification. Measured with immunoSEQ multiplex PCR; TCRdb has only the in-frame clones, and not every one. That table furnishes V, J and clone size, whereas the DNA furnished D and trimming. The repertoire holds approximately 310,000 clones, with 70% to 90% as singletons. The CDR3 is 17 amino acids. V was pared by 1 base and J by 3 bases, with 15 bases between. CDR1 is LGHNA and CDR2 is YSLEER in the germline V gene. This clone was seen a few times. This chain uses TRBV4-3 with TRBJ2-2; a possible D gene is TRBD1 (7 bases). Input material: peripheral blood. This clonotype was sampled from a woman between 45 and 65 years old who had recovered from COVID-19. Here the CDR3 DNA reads TGCGCCAGCAGCCAAGCACCGTCAGGGGGGTACACCGGGGAGCTGTTTTTT. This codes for CASSQAPSGGYTGELFF.